This T cell receptor beta chain was recovered during a study of blood T cells in healthy people across ages. V lost 3 bases to trimming and J lost 10 bases; unmatched junction nucleotides: 3. The CDR3 is made up of 13 amino acids. Germline assignment: CDR1 SGHTA and CDR2 FQGNSA. Primers used in a second PCR of roughly 7 to 12 cycles were a sample-barcoded 5' primer and a J-beta primer mix. TCRdb reanalysed the 5' RACE reads using MiXCR and keeps one entry per CDR3 protein. The repertoire holds around 970,000 distinct CDR3 sequences, 45% to 60% seen once, with about a fifth in the top ten. The sequence was collected from a woman aged 55-69 years in good health. The sample taken for sequencing was blood. The chain employs TRBV7-2 and TRBJ1-6, with TRBD1 matching over 7 bases. The CDR3 is CASSLQGGSPLHF. CDR3 DNA: TGTGCCAGCAGCTTGCAGGGGGGGTCACCCCTCCACTTT.